What follows are 5 T cell receptor beta chains derived from one specimen sequenced in a study of blood T cell repertoires in COVID-19. Here immunoSEQ multiplex PCR was the method, and the copy in TCRdb shows in-frame clones only, minus some. Of approximately 120,000 clones in the sample, less than 90% were seen once. The material sequenced was PBMCs or T cells enriched from blood (not recorded which). These receptors all stem from a man younger than 45 who had recovered from COVID-19.

The gene calls are TRBV6-6 and TRBJ1-1, with TRBD1 as a possible D gene (6 bases). The CDR3 extends over 16 amino acids. CDR1 MNHNY and CDR2 SVGAGI come from the germline V gene (reference sequence). V was pared by 4 bases and J by 5 bases, with 20 bases between. CDR3 amino acids: CASSLLKKGEGTEAFF. The CDR3 DNA reads TGTGCCAGCAGTTTATTGAAGAAGGGGGAAGGTACTGAAGCTTTCTTT.

The chain is built from TRBV5-1 and TRBJ2-3, with TRBD1 matching 9 bases. The J segment lost 1 base and the V segment lost 4 bases, leaving 1 base of the junction unmatched. This CDR3 is built from 14 residues. Germline CDR1 and CDR2: SGHRS and YFSETQ. The CDR3 DNA reads TGCGCCAGCAGCCGGGACAGGGGCACAGATACGCAGTATTTT. Translated: CASSRDRGTDTQYF.

The rearrangement links TRBV9 to TRBJ2-1; the match to TRBD2 covers 9 bases. V trimming: 0 bases; J trimming: 2 bases; junction bases outside the gene matches: 18. Germline V gene data show CDR1 as SGDLS and CDR2 as YYNGEE. The CDR3 consists of 21 residues. The CDR3 reads CASSVVPKPSGETKPYNEQFF. CDR3 coding DNA: TGTGCCAGCAGCGTAGTGCCCAAGCCTAGCGGGGAAACTAAGCCCTACAATGAGCAGTTCTTC.

The V gene is TRBV9, the J gene TRBJ1-1, with D possibly being TRBD1 (6 bases). The germline V gene encodes CDR1 SGDLS and CDR2 YYNGEE. V was cut by 3 bases and J by 8 bases, with 14 bases left in between. There are 13 residues in the CDR3. As DNA, the CDR3 is TGTGCCAGCAGCGCTATAACCGGGACAGAAGCTTTCTTT. Protein: CASSAITGTEAFF.

The chain joins TRBV7-9 to TRBJ1-6; 7 bases fit TRBD1. This CDR3 region has 14 residues. The germline V gene has CDR1 SEHNR and CDR2 FQNEAQ (reference sequence). The J segment lost 7 bases and the V segment lost 3 bases, leaving 3 bases of the junction unmatched. The CDR3 DNA reads TGTGCCAGCAGCTTGGGACAGACGAATTCACCCCTCCACTTT. This translates into CASSLGQTNSPLHF.